The 20 T cell receptor beta chains below come from one sample, sequenced in a study of shared clonotypes between healthy human individuals. Positively selected for CCR7, the CD45RO-negative cells used as naive CD8 cells excluded terminally differentiated effector memory CD45RA+ cells. TCRdb's copy holds only in-frame clones and misses some; the assay was immunoSEQ multiplex PCR. In the table there are approximately 1.9 million clones, 80% to 95% of which are singletons. The sample taken for sequencing was naive CD8+ T cells from PBMCs. All receptors come from a young man in good health. Some clones in this sample may be carry-over from other donors' samples.

The rearrangement joins TRBV19 to TRBJ2-3; 8 positions agree with TRBD2. Germline CDR1 LNHDA, CDR2 SQIVND (reference sequence). This CDR3 is 16 amino acids long. The junction had 8 bases not matched to a gene; V was cut back by 5 bases and J by 1 base. The CDR3: CASSSRLATRTDTQYF. The CDR3, as DNA: TGTGCCAGTAGTTCCCGACTAGCGACCCGCACAGATACGCAGTATTTT.

This chain joins TRBV2 and TRBJ2-5, with unresolved D. This CDR3 spans 13 amino acids. Germline V gene sequence: CDR1 SNHLY, CDR2 FYNNEI. Deletions cut 7 bases from V and 0 bases from J, with 9 bases between. CDR3 amino acids: CASKAVYQETQYF. The CDR3 nucleotides read TGTGCCAGCAAGGCGGTGTACCAAGAGACCCAGTACTTC.

The chain links TRBV27 to TRBJ2-6, with 12 nucleotides matching TRBD1. Germline CDR1 and CDR2: MNHEY and SMNVEV (reference sequence). The V and J ends lost 6 bases and 4 bases, in that order; junction bases with no gene match: 4. CDR3 length equals 16 residues. For the CDR3, the DNA is TGTGCCAGCAGACGGGACAGGGGGCGAGGGGCCAACGTCCTGACTTTC. This codes for CASRRDRGRGANVLTF.

J is TRBJ2-7 and V is TRBV10-2, with D unclear. Germline CDR1 and CDR2: WSHSY and SAAADI. Trimming took off 3 bases at V and 2 bases at J, with 5 bases between the two ends. This CDR3 is built from 12 residues. The CDR3 DNA is TGCGCCAGCAGTGAAACTACCTACGAGCAGTACTTC. Translation gives CASSETTYEQYF.

This rearrangement joins TRBV7-6 to TRBJ2-1; D is uncertain. The CDR3 totals 12 residues. The germline V gene has CDR1 SGHVS and CDR2 FNYEAQ. The germline V and J ends were trimmed by 5 bases and 7 bases, with 9 bases remaining between them. CDR3 protein: CASSQVRNEQFF. CDR3 nucleotide sequence: TGTGCCAGCAGCCAAGTCAGGAATGAGCAGTTCTTC. Based on the CDR3 plus reference TRBV7-6 and TRBJ2-1, the full variable domain is GAGVSQSPRYKVTKRGQDVALRCDPISGHVSLYWYRQALGQGPEFLTYFNYEAQQDKSGLPNDRFSAERPEGSISTLTIQRTEQRDSAMYRCASSQVRNEQFFGPGTRLTVL.

This clone was observed a single time. A read error may account for a junction end that differs from germline. V usage is TRBV30 and J usage is TRBJ1-3, with D unresolved. CDR1 GTSNPN and CDR2 SVGIG come from the germline V gene (reference sequence). The CDR3 covers 16 residues. As DNA, the CDR3 is TGTACCTGGAGTGTCGGAGCGCTACACTCTGGAAACACCATATATTTT. Translating gives CTWSVGALHSGNTIYF.

The rearrangement joins TRBV27 to TRBJ2-2; D is unclear. The CDR3 consists of 14 residues. Looked up from germline, CDR1 is MNHEY and CDR2 is SMNVEV (reference sequence). Trimming removed 3 bases at V and 5 bases at J, with 10 bases between. The CDR3 DNA reads as TGTGCCAGCAGTTTCCGTGATTATACCGGGGAGCTGTTTTTT. Protein sequence: CASSFRDYTGELFF.

The chain is built from TRBV6-6 and TRBJ1-4, with a possible D match to TRBD1 (5 bases). The CDR3 covers 15 residues. The ends were cut back, 5 bases at V and 13 bases at J, with 23 bases in the middle. Germline V gene sequence: CDR1 MNHNY, CDR2 SVGAGI (reference sequence). The CDR3: CASSDTGTRIGGLFF. The CDR3 nucleotides are TGTGCCAGCAGTGACACCGGGACCCGAATCGGTGGACTGTTTTTT.

The chain employs TRBV5-5 and TRBJ2-2; unclear D gene. The CDR3 has 16 amino acids. Looked up from germline, CDR1 is SGHKS and CDR2 is YYEKEE (reference sequence). Trimming removed 4 bases at V and 2 bases at J, with 15 bases between. In nucleotides, the CDR3 is TGTGCCAGCAGCGTGACGCCACTTCGTAACACCGGGGAGCTGTTTTTT. Protein product: CASSVTPLRNTGELFF.

The chain links TRBV15 to TRBJ2-3; D uncertain. Trimming removed 5 bases at V and 5 bases at J, with 11 bases between. Germline values: CDR1 LNHNV, CDR2 YYDKDF (reference sequence). The CDR3 is 13 amino acids. This chain's CDR3 is CATSGFSGDTQYF. DNA for the CDR3: TGTGCCACCAGCGGTTTTTCCGGAGATACGCAGTATTTT. The whole variable domain, remainder taken from reference TRBV15 and TRBJ2-3, is DAMVIQNPRYQVTQFGKPVTLSCSQTLNHNVMYWYQQKSSQAPKLLFHYYDKDFNNEADTPDNFQSRRPNTSFCFLDIRSPGLGDTAMYLCATSGFSGDTQYFGPGTRLTVL.

The chain combines TRBV2 with TRBJ2-1, with D possibly called TRBD1 or TRBD2 (6 bases each). The V and J ends lost 6 bases and 6 bases respectively, with 21 bases between them. CDR3 length: 16 amino acids. CDR1 and CDR2 (germline): SNHLY, FYNNEI. The CDR3 protein is CASRRPTGEGGNEQFF. CDR3 DNA: TGTGCCAGCAGGCGTCCGACGGGAGAGGGGGGCAATGAGCAGTTCTTC.

The chain carries TRBV13 and TRBJ2-7, with 11 bases that match TRBD1. Germline-derived CDR1 and CDR2 are PRHDT and FYEKMQ (reference sequence). With 8 bases clipped from V and 6 bases from J, the junction kept 6 bases outside the gene matches. The CDR3 totals 13 residues. DNA for the CDR3: TGTGCCAGCGGGACAGGGGGGGGTCTCGAGCAGTACTTC. It codes for CASGTGGGLEQYF.

For this clone: The same CDR3 also results from other DNA sequences found in this sample. This rearrangement joins TRBV7-9 to TRBJ2-1; D gene unclear. Germline-derived CDR1 and CDR2 are SEHNR and FQNEAQ (reference sequence). Trimming took off 2 bases at V and 3 bases at J, with 5 bases between the two ends. The CDR3 loop spans 13 amino acids. Here the CDR3 DNA reads TGTGCCAGCAGCTTAAAGGGCTACAATGAGCAGTTCTTC. The encoded protein is CASSLKGYNEQFF.

The chain links TRBV7-8 to TRBJ2-1; 7 nucleotides agree with TRBD1. V shed 2 bases and J 5 bases; nucleotides not matched to a gene: 3. This CDR3 is built from 14 residues. CDR1 is SGHVS and CDR2 is FQNEAQ in the germline V gene. The CDR3: CASSLRQGNNEQFF. CDR3 DNA sequence: TGTGCCAGCAGCTTACGACAGGGCAACAATGAGCAGTTCTTC.

The chain recombines TRBV10-3 with TRBJ1-5; 8 positions match TRBD1. V trimming: 1 base; J trimming: 3 bases; junction bases outside the gene matches: 5. CDR1 and CDR2 from the germline V gene are ENHRY and SYGVKD. This CDR3 has 16 residues. The DNA for the CDR3 is TGTGCCATCAGTGAGTATCCAGGGGGCTCCAATCAGCCCCAGCATTTT. It encodes CAISEYPGGSNQPQHF.

The chain links TRBV29-1 to TRBJ1-1; 7 bases fit TRBD1. Germline V gene data show CDR1 as SQVTM and CDR2 as ANQGSEA. J gave up 6 bases and V 7 bases, and 2 bases lay outside the gene matches. The CDR3 sequence is 10 residues long. The CDR3 loop is CSAGTAEAFF. The CDR3 DNA is TGCAGCGCTGGGACAGCTGAAGCTTTCTTT.

The V gene is TRBV27, the J gene TRBJ2-3; D uncertain. This CDR3 comprises 14 residues. The germline V and J ends were trimmed by 8 bases and 0 bases, with 12 bases remaining between them. Germline CDR1 and CDR2: MNHEY and SMNVEV (reference sequence). DNA for the CDR3: TGTGCCAGCCGTCCCGCTTCTAGCACAGATACGCAGTATTTT. It encodes CASRPASSTDTQYF.

The chain has TRBV27 and TRBJ2-1; D is perhaps TRBD1 (5 bases). In germline, CDR1 is MNHEY, CDR2 SMNVEV (reference sequence). Trimming removed 2 bases from V and 4 bases from J, with 18 bases in between. The CDR3 has 17 amino acids. The CDR3 nucleotides read TGTGCCAGCAGTTTAAGTACCGGCAGGGCCGGTTACAATGAGCAGTTCTTC. This codes for CASSLSTGRAGYNEQFF.

The chain employs TRBV2 and TRBJ2-2, with D maybe TRBD1 (5 bases). CDR1 SNHLY and CDR2 FYNNEI come from the germline V gene. With 4 bases removed from V and 1 base from J, the gap between germline ends came to 13 bases. The CDR3 sequence is 16 residues long. Written as DNA, the CDR3 is TGTGCCAGCAGTGGGGGAAAACAGGTGAACACCGGGGAGCTGTTTTTT. It codes for CASSGGKQVNTGELFF.

The chain is built from TRBV14 and TRBJ2-1, with 13 bases that match TRBD2. The ends lost 0 bases at V and 4 bases at J; junction bases unmatched: 9. This CDR3 has 19 amino acids. In germline, CDR1 is SGHDN, CDR2 FVKESK. The CDR3 coding sequence is TGTGCCAGCAGCCAAGATCCACTAGCGGGAGGGCCTGGTTACAATGAGCAGTTCTTC. This encodes CASSQDPLAGGPGYNEQFF.